This T cell receptor beta chain originates from a study of T cell responses to AZD1222 COVID-19 vaccine. Overall study findings and caveats: Just a handful of people given AZD1222 tested seropositive at baseline.

The V gene's germline CDR1 is SEHNR and CDR2 FQNEAQ (reference sequence). Deletions cut 11 bases from V and 4 bases from J, with 6 bases between. CDR3 length: 10 amino acids. As concerns this clone: Its antigen is unidentified.

The method was immunoSEQ multiplex PCR; TCRdb's version includes in-frame clones alone and lacks a portion of them. Counted here are around 20,000 clones, more than 70% occurring once; the ten biggest clones make up roughly 15%. The specimen comprised peripheral blood, sampled 28 days after the second AZD1222 dose. This TCR was sampled from an adult who received the AZD1222 COVID-19 vaccine. V usage is TRBV7-9 and J usage is TRBJ2-1; D ambiguous. The CDR3 reads CAFGYNEQFF. Here the CDR3 DNA reads TGTGCCTTCGGATACAATGAGCAGTTCTTC.